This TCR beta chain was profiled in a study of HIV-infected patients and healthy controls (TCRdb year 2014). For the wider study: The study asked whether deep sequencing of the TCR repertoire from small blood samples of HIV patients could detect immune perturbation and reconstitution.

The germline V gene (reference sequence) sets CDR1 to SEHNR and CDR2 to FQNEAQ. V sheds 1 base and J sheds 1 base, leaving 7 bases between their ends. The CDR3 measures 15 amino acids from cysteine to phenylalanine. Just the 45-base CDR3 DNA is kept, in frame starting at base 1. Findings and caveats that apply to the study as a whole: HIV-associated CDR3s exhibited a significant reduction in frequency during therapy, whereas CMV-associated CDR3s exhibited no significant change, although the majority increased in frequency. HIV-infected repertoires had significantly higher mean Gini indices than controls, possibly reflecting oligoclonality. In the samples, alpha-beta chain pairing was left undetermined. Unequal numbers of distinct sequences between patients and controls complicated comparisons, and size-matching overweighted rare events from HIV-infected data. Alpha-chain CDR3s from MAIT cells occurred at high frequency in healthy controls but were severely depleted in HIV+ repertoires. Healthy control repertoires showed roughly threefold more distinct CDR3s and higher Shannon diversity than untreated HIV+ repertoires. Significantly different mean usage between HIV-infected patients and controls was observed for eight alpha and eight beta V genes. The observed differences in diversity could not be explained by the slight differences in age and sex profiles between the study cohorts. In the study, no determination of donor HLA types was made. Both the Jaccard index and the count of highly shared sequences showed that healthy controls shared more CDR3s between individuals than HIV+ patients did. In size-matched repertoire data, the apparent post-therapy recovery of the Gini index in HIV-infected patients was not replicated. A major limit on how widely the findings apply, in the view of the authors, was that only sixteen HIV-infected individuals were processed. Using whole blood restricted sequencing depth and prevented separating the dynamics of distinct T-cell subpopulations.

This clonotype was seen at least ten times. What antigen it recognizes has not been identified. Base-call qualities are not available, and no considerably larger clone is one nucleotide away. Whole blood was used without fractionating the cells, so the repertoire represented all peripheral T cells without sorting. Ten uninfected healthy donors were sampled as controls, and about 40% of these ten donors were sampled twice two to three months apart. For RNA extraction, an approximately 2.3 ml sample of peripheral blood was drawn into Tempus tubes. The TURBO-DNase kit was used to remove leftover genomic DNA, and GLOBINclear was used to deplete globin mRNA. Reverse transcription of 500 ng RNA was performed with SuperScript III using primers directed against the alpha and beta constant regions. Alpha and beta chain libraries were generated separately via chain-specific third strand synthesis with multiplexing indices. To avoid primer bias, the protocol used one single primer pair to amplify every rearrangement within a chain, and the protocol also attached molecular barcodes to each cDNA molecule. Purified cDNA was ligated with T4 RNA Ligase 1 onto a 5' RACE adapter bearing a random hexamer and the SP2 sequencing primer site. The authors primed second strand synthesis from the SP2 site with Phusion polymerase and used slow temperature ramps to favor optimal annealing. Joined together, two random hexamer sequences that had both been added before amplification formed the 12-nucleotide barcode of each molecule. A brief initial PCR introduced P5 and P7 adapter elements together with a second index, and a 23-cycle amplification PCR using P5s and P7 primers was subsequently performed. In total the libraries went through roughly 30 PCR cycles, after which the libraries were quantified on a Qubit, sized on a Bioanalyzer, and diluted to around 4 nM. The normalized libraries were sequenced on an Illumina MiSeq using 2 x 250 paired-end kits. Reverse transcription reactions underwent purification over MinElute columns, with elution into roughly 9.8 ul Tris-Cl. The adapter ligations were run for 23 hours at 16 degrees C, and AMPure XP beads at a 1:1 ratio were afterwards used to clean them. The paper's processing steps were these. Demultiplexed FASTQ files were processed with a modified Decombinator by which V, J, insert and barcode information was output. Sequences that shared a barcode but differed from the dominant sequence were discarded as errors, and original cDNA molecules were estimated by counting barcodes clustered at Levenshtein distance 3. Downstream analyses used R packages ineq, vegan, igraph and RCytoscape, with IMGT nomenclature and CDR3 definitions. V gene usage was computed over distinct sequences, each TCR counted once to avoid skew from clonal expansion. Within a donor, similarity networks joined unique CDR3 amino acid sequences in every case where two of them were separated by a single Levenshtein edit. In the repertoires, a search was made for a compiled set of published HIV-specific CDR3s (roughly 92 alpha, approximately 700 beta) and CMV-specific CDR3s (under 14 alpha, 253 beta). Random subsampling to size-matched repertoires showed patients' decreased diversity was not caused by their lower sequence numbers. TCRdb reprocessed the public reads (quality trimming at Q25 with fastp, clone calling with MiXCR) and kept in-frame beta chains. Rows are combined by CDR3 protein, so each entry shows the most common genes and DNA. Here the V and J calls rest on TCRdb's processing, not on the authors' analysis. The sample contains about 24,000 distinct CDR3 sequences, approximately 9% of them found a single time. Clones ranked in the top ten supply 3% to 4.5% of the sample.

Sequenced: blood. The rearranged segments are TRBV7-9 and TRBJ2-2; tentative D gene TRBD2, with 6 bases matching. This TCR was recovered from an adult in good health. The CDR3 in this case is CASSLDSGNTGELFF. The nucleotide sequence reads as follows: TGTGCCAGCAGCTTAGATAGCGGGAACACCGGGGAGCTGTTTTTT.